The T cell receptor beta chain described here comes from a study of cytotoxic CD8 clonotypes in ibrutinib-treated CLL (dated by TCRdb to the early 2020s). Study-wide context: In this cohort, some 16 patients were treatment-naive and some 10 were relapsed/refractory, while some 17 had unmutated IGHV. Responses were partial in roughly 25 patients and complete in 2; after median about 70 months follow-up, some 15 stayed in remission and some twelve progressed. Samples at response were collected after a median of about twelve months of treatment, with a range of about 6 to 36 months. An average of 255,043 productive templates and some 99,000 productive rearrangements was obtained per sample. Of the roughly 86 participants in the trial, 25 to 30 had longitudinal samples available. Cryopreserved peripheral blood mononuclear cells were obtained before treatment, at response, and at either sustained remission or disease progression. All remission and progressive disease samples were collected while patients were still receiving ibrutinib.

Broader findings and caveats from the paper: Sampling times were not matched between patients in sustained remission and patients whose disease was progressing, and lymph node repertoires were not examined. Baseline clonality was found to be higher than that of age-matched healthy donors and was strongly correlated with circulating CD8+ T-cell counts. An increase in clonality was observed at ibrutinib response, with clonality remaining stable during sustained remission and falling back toward baseline at progression. Public clonotypes were found to be uncommon and were observed to contract or remain stable during treatment; the increase in clonality was shown to reflect expansion of private clonotypes at ibrutinib response.

This clone was counted a few times. Its antigen is not yet known. Base qualities were left out, and no much larger clone turns up one base away. Trimming takes 4 bases off V and 5 bases off J; junction bases not matched to a gene: 11. The germline V gene sets CDR1 to LGHNA and CDR2 to YSLEER. Measured from the cysteine to the phenylalanine, the CDR3 is 15 residues long. Left in the record is the CDR3 DNA by itself, 45 bases read in frame from the first base. Each clonotype received, on average, around 10x coverage in deep resolution sequencing performed on a MiSeq, where the target depth lay between 1 in 1 million and 1 in 200,000 T cells. TCR beta libraries were generated with the immunoSEQ hsTCRB Kit. Concerning the study's data processing: ImmunoSEQ Data Assistant and ImmunoSEQ Analyzer were used for data analysis, and V, D and J genes were assigned according to IMGT definitions. Clonality, which ranges from 0 to 1, was calculated as one minus the normalized Shannon entropy of productive rearrangement frequencies. Only overrepresented clonotypes making up at least 0.05% of each patient's repertoire were included in the public clonotype analysis. Fewer than 15 repertoires from age-matched healthy donors, obtained from immuneACCESS, served as clonality controls. Drawn from immuneACCESS, this table holds only the in-frame rearrangements with V and J called that TCRdb kept. Clones are partly lost; checked studies trace under half to an unresolved V gene and leave the rest unexplained. V and J calls and clone size come straight from that table; D and trimming were deduced from the DNA. The sample includes about 140,000 clones, with roughly 80% observed a single time. Approximately 27% of the sample is taken by the ten largest.

Reading the label with the study, this specimen's time point is: eleven to twelve months on ibrutinib. For TCR beta library preparation, 2 to 2.5 micrograms of genomic DNA were isolated from cryopreserved PBMCs. Longitudinal blood samples from CLL patients on ibrutinib monotherapy underwent high-throughput TCR beta sequencing. The patients took part in an open-label, single-center phase 2 trial of ibrutinib monotherapy. This specimen was PBMCs, taken after 12 months of ibrutinib treatment. The rearranged segments are TRBV4-3 and TRBJ2-7; the central 7 bases match TRBD1. This receptor was identified in a human donor with chronic lymphocytic leukemia. The CDR3 reads CASSLYPDRVDEQYF. The nucleotide sequence reads TGCGCCAGCAGCCTATATCCTGACAGGGTCGACGAGCAGTACTTC.